This is a list of T cell receptor beta chains from one sample in a study of technical replicates of blood from several donors. Repertoires were generated with immunoSEQ multiplex PCR, while TCRdb's copy carries only in-frame clones and drops some. The sample has approximately 88,000 clones, approximately 94% seen once; the top ten hold over 0.2%. Sequencing was done on a sample of T cells isolated from PBMCs. The source of these receptors is a human donor in good health. Each CDR3 is given with its conserved first and last residue. The order of the fields is D gene, clone size, J gene, V gene, CDR3 DNA, CDR3 protein. The D gene is left open where the match is weak. Size is stated for part of the rows, as once, few or many counts, or as a class when the clone is expanded.

TRBD2,-,TRBJ2-1,TRBV18,TGTGCCAGCTCACCACCTACTAGCGGGACCAGAGAGCAGTTCTTC,CASSPPTSGTREQFF
TRBD2,-,TRBJ2-3,TRBV10-3,TGTGCCATCAGTGAAGGGAGGGACACAGATACGCAGTATTTT,CAISEGRDTDTQYF
TRBD2,few,TRBJ2-1,TRBV9,TGTGCCAGCGGGGAGGGGCCCGGGGAGCAGTTCTTC,CASGEGPGEQFF
TRBD2,-,TRBJ2-7,TRBV15,TGTGCCACCAGCAGAGATCAGGGGCTAGCGGGAGACTACGAGCAGTACTTC,CATSRDQGLAGDYEQYF
-,-,TRBJ2-3,TRBV5-8,TGTGCCAGCAGGGCCGGGACCGGGACACTGGATACGCAGTATTTT,CASRAGTGTLDTQYF
TRBD2,-,TRBJ2-1,TRBV6-1,TGTGCCAGCAGTGTTTATCTAGCGGGAGGATACAATGAGCAGTTCTTC,CASSVYLAGGYNEQFF
TRBD1,-,TRBJ1-2,TRBV19,TGTGCCAGTTTAGGAAGGGGGCTTGGCTATGGCTACACCTTC,CASLGRGLGYGYTF
-,-,TRBJ1-3,TRBV29-1,TGCAGCGTTGAAATTCCCAGGCCGTACTCTGGAAACACCATATATTTT,CSVEIPRPYSGNTIYF
TRBD1,-,TRBJ1-3,TRBV15,TGTGCCACCAGCAGAGGAGGGACAGACTCTGGAAACACCATATATTTT,CATSRGGTDSGNTIYF
-,-,TRBJ2-7,TRBV2,TGTGCCAGCAGTGAATTCCCCAACTACGAGCAGTACTTC,CASSEFPNYEQYF
TRBD2,-,TRBJ2-7,TRBV5-1,TGCGCCAGCAGCTTGGAACTAGCGGGGAGCTCCTACGAGCAGTACTTC,CASSLELAGSSYEQYF
-,-,TRBJ2-1,TRBV20-1,TGCAGTGCTAGAGGGGCTGAGTGGCAGTTCTTC,CSARGAEWQFF
TRBD1,-,TRBJ1-1,TRBV29-1,TGCAGCGTTGGAAAATACAGGGGACCAAGTAGTACTGAAGCTTTCTTT,CSVGKYRGPSSTEAFF
-,-,TRBJ2-3,TRBV29-1,TGCAGCGTTGAATCGCCGGAGAAATGGGATACGCAGTATTTT,CSVESPEKWDTQYF
-,-,TRBJ2-7,TRBV14,TGTGCCAGCAGCGACGGGGATGTTAGAGAGCAGTACTTC,CASSDGDVREQYF
TRBD1,-,TRBJ2-5,TRBV6-1,TGTGCCAGCAGTGAAGCGCGTCAGGGGGTTGAGACCCAGTACTTC,CASSEARQGVETQYF
-,-,TRBJ2-6,TRBV5-1,TGCGCCAGCAGCTTACAGGGATCTGGGGCCAACGTCCTGACTTTC,CASSLQGSGANVLTF
-,-,TRBJ1-2,TRBV2,TGTGCCAGCACCCTGGACAGAGGGGGCTACACCTTC,CASTLDRGGYTF
-,-,TRBJ1-2,TRBV10-3,TGTGCCATCAGTGATCAGGGGACTAACTATGGCTACACCTTC,CAISDQGTNYGYTF
TRBD1,few,TRBJ1-5,TRBV6-5,TGTGCCAGCAGTACAAGGGACAGGGGGGGACAGCCCCAGCATTTT,CASSTRDRGGQPQHF
-,once,TRBJ2-1,TRBV9,TGTGCCAGCAGCACCCGACGGGGGTGGGATGAGCAGTTCTTC,CASSTRRGWDEQFF
TRBD1,once,TRBJ1-2,TRBV2,TGTGCCAGCAGCGCAACCGGGACAGGTCCTGGCTACACCTTC,CASSATGTGPGYTF
TRBD1,-,TRBJ1-2,TRBV7-9,TGTGCCAGCAGCTTACCAGGGGGCAATGGCTACACCTTC,CASSLPGGNGYTF
-,-,TRBJ1-1,TRBV9,TGTGCCAGCAGCGTAGGGAGCTCGTCTATTACTGAAGCTTTCTTT,CASSVGSSSITEAFF
TRBD2,-,TRBJ2-1,TRBV10-2,TGCGCCAGCAGTAGCGGGAGGGCCAGGGATGAGCAGTTCTTC,CASSSGRARDEQFF
-,few,TRBJ1-1,TRBV19,TGTGCCAGTAGATCGGACCTCAGGACAGTGACTTTCTTT,CASRSDLRTVTFF
-,-,TRBJ1-1,TRBV19,TGTGCCAGTACCCCCCTAGGTTGGGACACTGAAGCTTTCTTT,CASTPLGWDTEAFF
TRBD2,-,TRBJ2-7,TRBV9,TGTGCCAGCAGCGATCCACAGGGGACTAGCGGGAGTCCTTACGAGCAGTACTTC,CASSDPQGTSGSPYEQYF
-,-,TRBJ2-2,TRBV28,TGTGCCAGCAGTTTATACAGGGCCGGAATGTTTTTT,CASSLYRAGMFF